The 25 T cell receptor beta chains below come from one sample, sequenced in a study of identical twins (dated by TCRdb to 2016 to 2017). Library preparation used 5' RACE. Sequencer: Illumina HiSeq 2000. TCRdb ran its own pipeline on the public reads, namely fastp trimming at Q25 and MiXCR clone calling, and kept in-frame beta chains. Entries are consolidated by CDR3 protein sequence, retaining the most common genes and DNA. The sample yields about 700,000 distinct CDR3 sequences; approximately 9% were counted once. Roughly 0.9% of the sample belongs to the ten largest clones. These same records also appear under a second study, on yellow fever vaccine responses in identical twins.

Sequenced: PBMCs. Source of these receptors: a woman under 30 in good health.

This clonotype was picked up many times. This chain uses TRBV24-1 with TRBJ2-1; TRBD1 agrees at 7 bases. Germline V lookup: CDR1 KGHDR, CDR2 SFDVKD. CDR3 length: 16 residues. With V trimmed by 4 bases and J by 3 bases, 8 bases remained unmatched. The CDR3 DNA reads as TGTGCCACCAGTGACCGACAGGGTACTATCTACAATGAGCAGTTCTTC. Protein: CATSDRQGTIYNEQFF.

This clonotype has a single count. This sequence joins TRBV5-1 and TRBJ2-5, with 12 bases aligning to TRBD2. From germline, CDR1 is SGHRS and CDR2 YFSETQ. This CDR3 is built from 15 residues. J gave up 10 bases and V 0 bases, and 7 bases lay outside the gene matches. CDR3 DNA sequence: TGCGCCAGCAGCTTGGTTCTAGCGGGAGGGCCTCTCCAGTACTTC. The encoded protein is CASSLVLAGGPLQYF.

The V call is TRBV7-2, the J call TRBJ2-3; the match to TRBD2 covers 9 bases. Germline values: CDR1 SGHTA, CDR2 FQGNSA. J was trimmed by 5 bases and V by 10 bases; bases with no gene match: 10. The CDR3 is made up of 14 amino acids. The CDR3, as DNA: TGTGCCACCCGACAGGCTAGCGGGATAGATACGCAGTATTTT. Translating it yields CATRQASGIDTQYF.

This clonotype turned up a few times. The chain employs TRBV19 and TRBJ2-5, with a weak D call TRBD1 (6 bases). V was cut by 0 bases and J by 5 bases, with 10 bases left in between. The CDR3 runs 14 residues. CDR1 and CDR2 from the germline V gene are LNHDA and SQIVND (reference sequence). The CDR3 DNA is TGTGCCAGTAGTATAGATCCAGGGGTGGAGACCCAGTACTTC. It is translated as CASSIDPGVETQYF. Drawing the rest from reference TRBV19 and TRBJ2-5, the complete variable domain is DGGITQSPKYLFRKEGQNVTLSCEQNLNHDAMYWYRQDPGQGLRLIYYSQIVNDFQKGDIAEGYSVSREKKESFPLTVTSAQKNPTAFYLCASSIDPGVETQYFGPGTRLLVL.

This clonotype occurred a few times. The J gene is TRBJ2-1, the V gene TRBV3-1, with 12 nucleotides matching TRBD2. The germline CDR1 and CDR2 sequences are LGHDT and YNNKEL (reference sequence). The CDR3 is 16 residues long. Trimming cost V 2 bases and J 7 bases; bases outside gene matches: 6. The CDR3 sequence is CASSQSSSGRANEQFF. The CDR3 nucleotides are TGTGCCAGCAGCCAATCGTCTAGCGGGAGGGCGAATGAGCAGTTCTTC.

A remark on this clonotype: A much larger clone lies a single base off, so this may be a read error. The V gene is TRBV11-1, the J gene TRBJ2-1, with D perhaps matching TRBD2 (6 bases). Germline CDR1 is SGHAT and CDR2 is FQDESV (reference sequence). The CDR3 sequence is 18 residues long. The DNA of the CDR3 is TGTACCAGCAGCTTAGCTCGGGGGTCCATCAGCTCCTACAATGAGCAGTTCTTC. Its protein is CTSSLARGSISSYNEQFF.

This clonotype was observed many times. This CDR3 reads CASSDWGSGGNEQFF. CDR3 nucleotides: TGTGCCAGCAGCGACTGGGGGAGCGGGGGGAATGAGCAGTTCTTC. This chain links TRBV12-3 or TRBV12-4 with TRBJ2-1, with TRBD2 matching 9 bases. The CDR3 has 15 residues. With 6 bases clipped from V and 7 bases from J, the junction kept 10 bases outside the gene matches.

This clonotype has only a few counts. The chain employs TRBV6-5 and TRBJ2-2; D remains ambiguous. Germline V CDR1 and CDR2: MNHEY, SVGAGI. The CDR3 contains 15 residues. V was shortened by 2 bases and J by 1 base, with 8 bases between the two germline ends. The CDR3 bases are TGTGCCAGCAGTTACGGGGTCCTGAACACCGGGGAGCTGTTTTTT. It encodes CASSYGVLNTGELFF.

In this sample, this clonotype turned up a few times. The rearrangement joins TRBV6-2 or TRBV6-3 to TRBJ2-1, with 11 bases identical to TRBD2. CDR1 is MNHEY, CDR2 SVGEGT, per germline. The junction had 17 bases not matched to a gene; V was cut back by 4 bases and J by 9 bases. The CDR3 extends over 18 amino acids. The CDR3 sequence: CASSSRLAGPGKLGEQFF. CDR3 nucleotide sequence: TGTGCCAGCAGTTCCAGACTAGCGGGACCAGGAAAACTGGGTGAGCAGTTCTTC.

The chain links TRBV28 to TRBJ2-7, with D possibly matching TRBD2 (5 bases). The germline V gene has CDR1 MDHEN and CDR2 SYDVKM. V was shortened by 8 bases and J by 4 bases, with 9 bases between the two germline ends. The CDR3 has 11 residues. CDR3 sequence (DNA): TGTGCCAGCGGGAGTGTATACGAGCAGTACTTC. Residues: CASGSVYEQYF.

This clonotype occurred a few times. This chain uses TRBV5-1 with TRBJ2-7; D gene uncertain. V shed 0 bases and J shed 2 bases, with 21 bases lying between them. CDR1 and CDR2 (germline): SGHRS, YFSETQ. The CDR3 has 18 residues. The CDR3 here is CASSLETSSRARTYEQYF. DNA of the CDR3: TGCGCCAGCAGCTTGGAGACCTCGTCCCGCGCCCGAACCTACGAGCAGTACTTC.

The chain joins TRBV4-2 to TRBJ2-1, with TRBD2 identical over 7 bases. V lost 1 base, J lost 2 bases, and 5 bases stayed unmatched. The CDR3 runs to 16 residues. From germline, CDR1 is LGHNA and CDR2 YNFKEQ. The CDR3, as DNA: TGTGCCAGCAGCCAAGGTTCCAGCGGGGCCTACAATGAGCAGTTCTTC. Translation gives CASSQGSSGAYNEQFF.

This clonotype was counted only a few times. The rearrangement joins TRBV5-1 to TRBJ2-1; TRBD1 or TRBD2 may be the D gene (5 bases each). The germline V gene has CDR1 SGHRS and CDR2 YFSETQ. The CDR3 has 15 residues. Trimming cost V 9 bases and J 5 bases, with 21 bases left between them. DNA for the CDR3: TGCGCCACCAAAGAAGAGTGGTCGGGGCACAATGAGCAGTTCTTC. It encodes CATKEEWSGHNEQFF.

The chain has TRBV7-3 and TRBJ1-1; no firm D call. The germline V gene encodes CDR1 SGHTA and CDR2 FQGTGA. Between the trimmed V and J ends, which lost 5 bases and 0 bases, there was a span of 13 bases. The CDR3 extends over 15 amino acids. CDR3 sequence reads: CASSASDKMNTEAFF. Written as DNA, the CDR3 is TGTGCCAGCAGCGCTAGCGACAAAATGAACACTGAAGCTTTCTTT.

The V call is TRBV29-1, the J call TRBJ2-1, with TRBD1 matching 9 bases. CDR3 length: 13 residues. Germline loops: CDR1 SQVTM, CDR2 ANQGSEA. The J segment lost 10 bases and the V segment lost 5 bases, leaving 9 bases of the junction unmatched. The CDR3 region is CSVHRGQGREQFF. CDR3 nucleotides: TGCAGCGTTCACAGGGGACAGGGACGGGAGCAGTTCTTC.

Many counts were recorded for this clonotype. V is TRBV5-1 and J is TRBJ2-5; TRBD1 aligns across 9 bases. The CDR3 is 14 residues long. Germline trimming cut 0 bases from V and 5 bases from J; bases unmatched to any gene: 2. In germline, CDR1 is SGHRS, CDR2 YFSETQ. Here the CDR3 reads CASSLVGQGETQYF. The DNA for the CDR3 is TGCGCCAGCAGCTTGGTGGGACAGGGTGAGACCCAGTACTTC.

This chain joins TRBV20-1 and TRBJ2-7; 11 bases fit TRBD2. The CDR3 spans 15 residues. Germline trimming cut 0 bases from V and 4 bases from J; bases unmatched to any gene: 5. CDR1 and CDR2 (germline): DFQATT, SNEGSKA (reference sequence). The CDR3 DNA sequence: TGCAGTGCTAGAGATAGCGGGAGGGCCTCTTACGAGCAGTACTTC. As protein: CSARDSGRASYEQYF.

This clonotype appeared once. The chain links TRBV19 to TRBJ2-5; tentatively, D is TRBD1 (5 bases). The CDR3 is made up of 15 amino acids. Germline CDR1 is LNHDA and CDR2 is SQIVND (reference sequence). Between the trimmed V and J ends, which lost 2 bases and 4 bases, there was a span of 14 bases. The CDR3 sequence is CASSISLGRVETQYF. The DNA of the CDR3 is TGTGCCAGTAGTATAAGTCTCGGCAGGGTAGAGACCCAGTACTTC.

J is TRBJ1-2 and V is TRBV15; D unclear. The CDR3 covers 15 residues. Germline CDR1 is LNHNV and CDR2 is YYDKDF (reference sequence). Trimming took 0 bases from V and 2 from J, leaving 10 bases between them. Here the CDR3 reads CATSRDPNSNYGYTF. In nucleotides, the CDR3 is TGTGCCACCAGCAGAGATCCGAACAGCAACTATGGCTACACCTTC.

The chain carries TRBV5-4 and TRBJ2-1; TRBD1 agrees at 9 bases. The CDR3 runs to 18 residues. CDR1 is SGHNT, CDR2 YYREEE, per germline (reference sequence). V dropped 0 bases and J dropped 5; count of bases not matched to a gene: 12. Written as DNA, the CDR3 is TGTGCCAGCAGCTTGGGGGCCTACCCGGGACAGGGAAACAATGAGCAGTTCTTC. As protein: CASSLGAYPGQGNNEQFF.

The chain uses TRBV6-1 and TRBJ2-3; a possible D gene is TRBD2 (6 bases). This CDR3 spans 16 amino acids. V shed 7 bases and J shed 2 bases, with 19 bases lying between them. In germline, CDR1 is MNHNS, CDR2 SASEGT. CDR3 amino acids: CASTPMVAEYTDTQYF. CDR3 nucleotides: TGTGCCAGCACCCCCATGGTAGCGGAATACACAGATACGCAGTATTTT.

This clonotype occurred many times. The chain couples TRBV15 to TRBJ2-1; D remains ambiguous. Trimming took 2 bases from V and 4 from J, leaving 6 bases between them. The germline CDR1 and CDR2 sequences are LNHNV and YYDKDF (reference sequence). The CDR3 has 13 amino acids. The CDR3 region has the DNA TGTGCCACCAGCAGACTCGCGTACAATGAGCAGTTCTTC. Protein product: CATSRLAYNEQFF.

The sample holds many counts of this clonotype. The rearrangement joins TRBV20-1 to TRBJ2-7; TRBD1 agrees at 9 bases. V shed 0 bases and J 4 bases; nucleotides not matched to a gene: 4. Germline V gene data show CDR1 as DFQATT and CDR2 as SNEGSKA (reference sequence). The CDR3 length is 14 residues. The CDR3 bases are TGCAGTGCTAGAGAACAGGGGGCAGGTTACGAGCAGTACTTC. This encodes CSAREQGAGYEQYF.

CDR3 sequence: CSAPGRRQGKETEAFF. The CDR3 region has the DNA TGCAGCGCCCCGGGACGTAGACAGGGGAAAGAAACTGAAGCTTTCTTT. The chain uses TRBV29-1 and TRBJ1-1; TRBD1 matches 8 bases. Trimming at V came to 7 bases and at J to 5 bases, leaving 18 bases not matched to a gene. The CDR3 extends over 16 amino acids. CDR1 and CDR2 (germline): SQVTM, ANQGSEA.

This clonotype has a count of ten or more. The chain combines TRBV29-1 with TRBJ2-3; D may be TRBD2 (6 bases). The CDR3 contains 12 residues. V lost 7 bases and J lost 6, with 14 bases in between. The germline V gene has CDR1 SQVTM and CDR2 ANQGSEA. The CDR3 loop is CSGRAMSDTQYF. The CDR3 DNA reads TGCAGCGGGAGGGCCATGAGTGATACGCAGTATTTT.